Following are 14 T cell receptor beta chains from one sample sequenced in a study of T cells in localized non-small cell lung cancer. The protocol was immunoSEQ multiplex PCR, while the TCRdb copy is restricted to in-frame clones and leaves out a portion. The repertoire consists of 45,000 to 55,000 clones, with 86% occurring once and the leading ten covering 18%. The sample here was peripheral blood, taken before any cancer treatment. The source of these receptors is a male donor aged 60 or older with stage III squamous cell lung carcinoma.

In nucleotides, the CDR3 is TGTGCCAGCAGCTTAGCAGGGATCAACTCTGGAAACACCATATATTTT. Translating it yields CASSLAGINSGNTIYF. The rearrangement uses TRBV7-9 and TRBJ1-3; D uncertain. This CDR3 region has 16 residues. Germline CDR1 and CDR2: SEHNR and FQNEAQ (reference sequence). V was cut by 0 bases and J by 0 bases, with 9 bases left in between.

This clone appeared a few times. This chain links TRBV5-6 with TRBJ2-7; D might be TRBD1 (6 bases). The CDR3 is 16 amino acids. V was cut by 4 bases and J by 2 bases, with 19 bases left in between. CDR1 and CDR2 (germline): SGHDT, YYEEEE. CDR3 DNA: TGTGCCAGCAGCCCTTCGGTAAACAGGGACCCCTACGAGCAGTACTTC. This gives the protein CASSPSVNRDPYEQYF.

The sample holds a few counts of this clone. The chain has TRBV30 and TRBJ1-1; 7 nucleotides align to TRBD1. This CDR3 spans 12 amino acids. CDR1 GTSNPN and CDR2 SVGIG come from the germline V gene (reference sequence). V trimming: 5 bases; J trimming: 5 bases; junction bases outside the gene matches: 5. CDR3 nucleotide sequence: TGTGCCTGGGAGGGGGCTGGGACTGAAGCTTTCTTT. Translating gives CAWEGAGTEAFF.

The rearrangement links TRBV30 to TRBJ2-1, with 7 bases fitting TRBD2. There are 11 residues in the CDR3. Germline lookup yields CDR1 GTSNPN and CDR2 SVGIG (reference sequence). J gave up 12 bases and V 1 base, and 3 bases lay outside the gene matches. The CDR3 DNA sequence: TGTGCCTGGAGTGAGAGGGAGGGGCAGTTCTTC. Translating gives CAWSEREGQFF.

This clone has ten or more counts. The chain carries TRBV2 and TRBJ1-5, with D tentatively TRBD1 (5 bases). The CDR3 covers 14 residues. V gave up 7 bases and J gave up 7 bases, with 17 bases separating them. Germline V gene lookup returns CDR1 SNHLY and CDR2 FYNNEI. The CDR3 region is CASNSGAGQQPQHF. The CDR3 bases are TGTGCCAGCAATTCTGGGGCCGGGCAACAGCCCCAGCATTTT.

V is TRBV9 and J is TRBJ2-7, with D perhaps matching TRBD2 (6 bases). V lost 2 bases and J lost 6, with 9 bases in between. The germline CDR1 and CDR2 sequences are SGDLS and YYNGEE. The CDR3 has 12 residues. The CDR3 region is CASSVLGGEQYF. CDR3 bases: TGTGCCAGCAGCGTCCTGGGGGGCGAGCAGTACTTC. The full variable domain, its missing parts supplied by reference TRBV9 and TRBJ2-7, is DSGVTQTPKHLITATGQRVTLRCSPRSGDLSVYWYQQSLDQGLQFLIQYYNGEERAKGNILERFSAQQFPDLHSELNLSSLELGDSALYFCASSVLGGEQYFGPGTRLTVT.

CDR3 nucleotides: TGTGCCAGCAGCTCCGCAGGAGCCCACTCCTACGAGCAGTACTTC. It is translated as CASSSAGAHSYEQYF. The genes are TRBV7-3 and TRBJ2-5; D gene ambiguous. The J call may be mistaken, given a closer DNA end match to TRBJ2-7. The CDR3 runs to 15 residues. CDR1 and CDR2 from the germline V gene are SGHTA and FQGTGA.

CDR3 DNA: TGTGCCAGCAGCCAATCAACGGTGGATGGCTACACCTTC. Translation gives CASSQSTVDGYTF. The rearrangement links TRBV14 to TRBJ1-2; D is uncertain. CDR1 and CDR2 from the germline V gene are SGHDN and FVKESK. This CDR3 is 13 amino acids long. Trimming pared 2 bases from V and 6 bases from J, leaving 10 bases between.

The J gene is TRBJ1-6, the V gene TRBV6-1, with D uncertain. Per the germline V gene, CDR1 is MNHNS and CDR2 is SASEGT. Trimming took 8 bases from V and 9 from J, leaving 11 bases between them. The CDR3 spans 12 residues. CDR3 bases: TGTGCCAGCGGCCTAGGCGGTTCACCCCTCCACTTT. It is translated as CASGLGGSPLHF.

This clone is labeled as medium-sized. The chain uses TRBV7-7 and TRBJ2-5; TRBD2 agrees at 8 bases. This CDR3 comprises 15 residues. J lost 4 bases, V lost 1 base, and 5 bases had no gene match. The germline CDR1 and CDR2 sequences are SSHAT and FNYEAQ (reference sequence). CDR3: CASSLERSGRETQYF. Here the CDR3 DNA reads TGTGCCAGCAGCTTAGAACGCAGCGGGAGAGAGACCCAGTACTTC.

V gene TRBV4-1 combines with J gene TRBJ2-3, with TRBD2 matching 12 bases. The trim removed 0 bases at V and 10 bases at J, leaving 8 bases unmatched. The CDR3 has 16 residues. The germline V gene has CDR1 MGHRA and CDR2 YSYEKL. The CDR3: CASSQDASGGVSAQYF. The CDR3 DNA is TGCGCCAGCAGCCAAGATGCTAGCGGGGGGGTAAGCGCGCAGTATTTT.

This chain joins TRBV30 and TRBJ1-4; D call uncertain. The germline CDR1 and CDR2 sequences are GTSNPN and SVGIG (reference sequence). The V and J ends lost 4 bases and 8 bases respectively, with 14 bases between them. The CDR3 runs 13 residues. The CDR3 DNA follows: TGTGCCTGGAAGGCGGGAGTAGACGAAAAACTGTTTTTT. This encodes CAWKAGVDEKLFF.

The V call is TRBV15, the J call TRBJ2-7, with unresolved D. The CDR3 loop spans 15 amino acids. V lost 5 bases and J lost 4, with 18 bases in between. Looked up from germline, CDR1 is LNHNV and CDR2 is YYDKDF (reference sequence). The CDR3 DNA is TGTGCCACCAGCTCCGACACACTCGGTGTATACGAGCAGTACTTC. Its protein product is CATSSDTLGVYEQYF.

This sequence joins TRBV6-6 and TRBJ2-1; TRBD2 matches at 9 bases. Per the germline V gene, CDR1 is MNHNY and CDR2 is SVGAGI (reference sequence). Trimming at V came to 4 bases and at J to 3 bases, leaving 7 bases not matched to a gene. The CDR3 sequence is 16 residues long. The CDR3 is CASSWPGTSHYNEQFF. The CDR3 nucleotides read TGTGCCAGCAGTTGGCCCGGGACTAGCCACTACAATGAGCAGTTCTTC.